This entry lists 25 T cell receptor beta chains sequenced from one sample in a study of technical replicates of blood from several donors. The protocol was immunoSEQ multiplex PCR, while the TCRdb copy is restricted to in-frame clones and leaves out a portion. The sample consists of more than 65,000 clones, around 90% of them appearing once. The sequenced material came from PBMCs. The receptor set was obtained from a human donor in good health. Some clones in this sample may be carry-over from other donors' samples.

The V gene is TRBV10-3, the J gene TRBJ2-1; 11 nucleotides line up with TRBD2. Germline V gene lookup returns CDR1 ENHRY and CDR2 SYGVKD. The length of the CDR3 is 14 residues. Germline trimming cut 3 bases from V and 6 bases from J; bases unmatched to any gene: 1. The DNA of the CDR3 is TGTGCCATCAGTGAACTAGCGGGGGCCAATGAGCAGTTCTTC. Its translation: CAISELAGANEQFF.

J is TRBJ2-7 and V is TRBV5-8; 12 nucleotides align to TRBD1. With V trimmed by 4 bases and J by 7 bases, 9 bases remained unmatched. The CDR3 extends over 15 amino acids. Germline assignment: CDR1 SGHTS and CDR2 YDEGEE. The CDR3 is CASSKPGQGAREQYF. CDR3 bases: TGTGCCAGCAGCAAACCGGGACAGGGGGCGAGGGAGCAGTACTTC.

The chain combines TRBV5-4 with TRBJ1-1; the D gene is possibly TRBD1 (5 bases). The germline V gene encodes CDR1 SGHNT and CDR2 YYREEE (reference sequence). The CDR3 covers 13 residues. Trimming shortened V by 5 bases and J by 1 base, and 9 bases separated the two germline ends. Here the CDR3 DNA reads TGTGCCAGCAGAAGGGGCCCGAACACTGAAGCTTTCTTT. Its protein product is CASRRGPNTEAFF.

The chain joins TRBV14 to TRBJ2-3, with D maybe TRBD2 (5 bases). CDR1 is SGHDN, CDR2 FVKESK, per germline. The CDR3 totals 16 residues. V was pared by 3 bases and J by 4 bases, with 17 bases between. CDR3 bases: TGTGCCAGCAGCCAGGGCCTTAGCGTTCGCGCAGATACGCAGTATTTT. Translation: CASSQGLSVRADTQYF.

The chain joins TRBV18 to TRBJ2-1; 7 bases are a match to TRBD2. Trimming cost V 3 bases and J 1 base; bases outside gene matches: 0. Germline values: CDR1 KGHSH, CDR2 LQKENI. The CDR3 is 14 residues long. Written as DNA, the CDR3 is TGTGCCAGCTCACCGGGGGGGTCCTACAATGAGCAGTTCTTC. Amino acid sequence: CASSPGGSYNEQFF.

The chain recombines TRBV19 with TRBJ2-7; no clear D. The CDR3 loop spans 12 amino acids. CDR1 is LNHDA and CDR2 is SQIVND in the germline V gene (reference sequence). The V end was cut by 7 bases, the J end by 12 bases, with 19 bases between. The CDR3 sequence is CASTWQRIAPYF. DNA of the CDR3: TGTGCCAGTACCTGGCAGCGAATTGCTCCGTACTTC.

This chain uses TRBV5-1 with TRBJ2-3, with 11 nucleotides matching TRBD2. V shed 5 bases, J shed 0 bases, and the junction held 2 bases outside the gene matches. Germline V lookup: CDR1 SGHRS, CDR2 YFSETQ. The CDR3 spans 15 residues. The CDR3 sequence: CASRLAGVSTDTQYF. As DNA, the CDR3 is TGCGCCAGCAGACTAGCGGGGGTGAGCACAGATACGCAGTATTTT.

The chain couples TRBV9 to TRBJ2-7; D may be TRBD2 (6 bases). The CDR3 covers 15 residues. Trimming removed 0 bases from V and 1 base from J, with 11 bases in between. Germline CDR1 reads SGDLS; CDR2 reads YYNGEE. Here the CDR3 reads CASSVAGTFSYEQYF. Here the CDR3 DNA reads TGTGCCAGCAGCGTAGCAGGGACTTTTTCCTACGAGCAGTACTTC.

This clone has just a few counts. The J gene is TRBJ2-7, the V gene TRBV19, with 10 bases that match TRBD2. The germline V gene has CDR1 LNHDA and CDR2 SQIVND (reference sequence). The CDR3 totals 13 residues. V trimming: 7 bases; J trimming: 3 bases; junction bases outside the gene matches: 3. The CDR3 bases are TGTGCCAGTAAGATAGCGGGAGGCTACGAGCAGTACTTC. Its protein product is CASKIAGGYEQYF.

The gene calls are TRBV4-1 and TRBJ2-1, with a possible D match to TRBD1 (6 bases). V was pared by 4 bases and J by 9 bases, with 19 bases between. The CDR3 is made up of 15 amino acids. Germline V gene lookup returns CDR1 MGHRA and CDR2 YSYEKL. The CDR3 loop reads CASSPQGGVPGEQFF. CDR3 bases: TGCGCCAGCAGCCCCCAAGGGGGAGTCCCAGGTGAGCAGTTCTTC.

This chain connects TRBV6-5 to TRBJ2-3; D is perhaps TRBD2 (6 bases). This CDR3 has 15 amino acids. The germline V gene encodes CDR1 MNHEY and CDR2 SVGAGI. With 5 bases removed from V and 4 bases from J, the gap between germline ends came to 16 bases. CDR3 in amino acids: CASSGAGRSADTQYF. CDR3 nucleotide sequence: TGTGCCAGCAGTGGTGCGGGGAGATCAGCAGATACGCAGTATTTT.

The V and J genes are TRBV2 and TRBJ1-1, with 8 bases fitting TRBD1. The CDR3 is 15 residues long. V lost 5 bases to trimming and J lost 3 bases; unmatched junction nucleotides: 8. The V gene's germline CDR1 is SNHLY and CDR2 FYNNEI. CDR3 DNA: TGTGCCAGCAGTAGGGGGGACAGGCATCACACTGAAGCTTTCTTT. Its protein product is CASSRGDRHHTEAFF.

The V gene is TRBV12-5, the J gene TRBJ2-1; TRBD2 might be the D (6 bases). The germline V and J ends were trimmed by 11 bases and 3 bases, with 20 bases remaining between them. The CDR3 covers 15 residues. The V gene's germline CDR1 is LGHNT and CDR2 FRNRAP. CDR3 sequence (DNA): TGTGCTCGACCATGGGGGACTTCAATCTACAATGAGCAGTTCTTC. Its protein is CARPWGTSIYNEQFF.

This clone showed up just once. This chain joins TRBV11-3 and TRBJ1-1, with 7 nucleotides matching TRBD1. With V trimmed by 3 bases and J by 11 bases, 9 bases remained unmatched. The V gene's germline CDR1 is SGHNT and CDR2 YENEEA. This CDR3 has 13 residues. In nucleotides, the CDR3 is TGTGCCAGCAGCTTTACTTCGACAGGGAGGGCTTTCTTT. Translated, it gives CASSFTSTGRAFF.

This chain links TRBV7-9 with TRBJ2-3, with D uncertain. Trimming left V 5 bases short and J 4 bases short, with 7 bases between. CDR1 and CDR2 (germline): SEHNR, FQNEAQ (reference sequence). The CDR3 sequence is 12 residues long. The CDR3 is CASSLSADTQYF. The CDR3 DNA is TGTGCCAGCAGCCTTTCCGCAGATACGCAGTATTTT.

The V call is TRBV4-3, the J call TRBJ2-7; 7 positions agree with TRBD2. The V gene end was trimmed by 0 bases and the J gene end by 4 bases; junction bases not matched to a gene: 9. Germline V lookup: CDR1 LGHNA, CDR2 YSLEER. There are 16 residues in the CDR3. In DNA form, the CDR3 reads TGCGCCAGCAGCCAAGATCTGGGTCTAGCGGTATACGAGCAGTACTTC. Translation gives CASSQDLGLAVYEQYF.

This clone is labeled as medium-sized. The chain links TRBV10-3 to TRBJ2-7, with 8 bases that match TRBD2. Trimming took 2 bases from V and 7 from J; bases not matched to a gene: 4. The germline V gene encodes CDR1 ENHRY and CDR2 SYGVKD. CDR3 length: 13 amino acids. In DNA, the CDR3 is TGTGCCATCAGTGAGCTTAGCGGGACGGAGCAGTACTTC. It encodes CAISELSGTEQYF.

The CDR3 DNA follows: TGTGCCAGCAGCTTAGGTGCGGGGGGTCAGGGGACCCAGTACTTC. It encodes CASSLGAGGQGTQYF. V is TRBV11-2 and J is TRBJ2-5, with 8 bases aligning to TRBD2. There are 15 residues in the CDR3. Germline values: CDR1 SGHAT, CDR2 FQNNGV. After removal of 1 base from V and 7 bases from J, the junction contained 8 bases not matched to a gene.

The chain couples TRBV5-4 to TRBJ2-6; no clear D gene. V shed 5 bases and J shed 1 base, with 10 bases lying between them. Germline-derived CDR1 and CDR2 are SGHNT and YYREEE (reference sequence). There are 15 residues in the CDR3. CDR3 sequence (DNA): TGTGCCAGCAGTTATACTACATCTGGGGCCAACGTCCTGACTTTC. Protein sequence: CASSYTTSGANVLTF.

This sequence joins TRBV7-9 and TRBJ1-2; 7 positions match TRBD1. V trimming: 5 bases; J trimming: 8 bases; junction bases outside the gene matches: 5. Germline V gene data show CDR1 as SEHNR and CDR2 as FQNEAQ (reference sequence). The CDR3 runs 12 residues. This chain's CDR3 is CASSQTGWGYTF. In DNA form, the CDR3 reads TGTGCCAGCAGCCAGACAGGGTGGGGCTACACCTTC. The complete variable domain, with remaining parts taken from reference TRBV7-9 and TRBJ1-2, reads DTGVSQNPRHKITKRGQNVTFRCDPISEHNRLYWYRQTLGQGPEFLTYFQNEAQLEKSRLLSDRFSAERPKGSFSTLEIQRTEQGDSAMYLCASSQTGWGYTFGSGTRLTVV.

This clone appeared once. The rearrangement uses TRBV15 and TRBJ2-7; D perhaps matches TRBD2 (6 bases). Germline-derived CDR1 and CDR2 are LNHNV and YYDKDF (reference sequence). V lost 1 base, J lost 2 bases, and 9 bases lay in between. CDR3 length: 14 amino acids. CDR3 protein: CATSRASETYEQYF. The DNA for the CDR3 is TGTGCCACCAGCAGAGCTAGCGAAACCTACGAGCAGTACTTC.

The chain links TRBV30 to TRBJ2-3; TRBD2 agrees at 7 bases. The ends lost 0 bases at V and 11 bases at J; junction bases unmatched: 5. This CDR3 region has 12 residues. CDR1 GTSNPN and CDR2 SVGIG come from the germline V gene (reference sequence). CDR3: CAWSVGSGVQYF. CDR3 bases: TGTGCCTGGAGTGTTGGGAGCGGGGTGCAGTATTTT.

The CDR3, as DNA: TGTGCCAGTTCCTTTGGACTAGCCGAGACCCAGTACTTC. This gives the protein CASSFGLAETQYF. The J gene is TRBJ2-5, the V gene TRBV2, with TRBD2 identical over 8 bases. V trimming: 9 bases; J trimming: 5 bases; junction bases outside the gene matches: 8. Germline CDR1 and CDR2: SNHLY and FYNNEI. The CDR3 runs to 13 residues.

The V call is TRBV6-1, the J call TRBJ1-3; D remains ambiguous. V lost 6 bases to trimming and J lost 2 bases, with 14 bases between them. Germline CDR1 reads MNHNS; CDR2 reads SASEGT. There are 15 residues in the CDR3. DNA for the CDR3: TGTGCCAGCAGATCAACGGGTCTCCCTGGAAACACCATATATTTT. Translating it yields CASRSTGLPGNTIYF.

The rearrangement joins TRBV9 to TRBJ2-2, with a possible D match to TRBD1 (5 bases). CDR1 is SGDLS and CDR2 is YYNGEE in the germline V gene. CDR3 size: 14 residues. The germline V and J ends were trimmed by 3 bases and 4 bases, with 10 bases remaining between them. The CDR3 loop is CASSALGPTGELFF. The CDR3 coding sequence is TGTGCCAGCAGCGCCCTGGGGCCCACCGGGGAGCTGTTTTTT.